This TCR beta chain is from a study of OX40 agonist ivuxolimab in advanced cancers. V was clipped by 4 bases and J by 2 bases, with 13 bases between them. Germline V lookup: CDR1 SGHDT, CDR2 YYEEEE. The CDR3 spans 16 residues. Generated by immunoSEQ multiplex PCR, the TCRdb table keeps only in-frame clones and is missing some. The sample lists 50,000 to 55,000 clones, around 87% occurring once. The starting material was CD4+ or CD8+ T cells sorted from blood, obtained in a trial of the OX40 agonist ivuxolimab. This receptor was identified in an adult with an advanced solid tumor such as melanoma, head and neck, liver or kidney cancer. The chain is built from TRBV5-6 and TRBJ2-6, with no clear D. The CDR3 sequence: CASSPPGGTGANVLTF. CDR3 DNA: TGTGCCAGCAGCCCCCCTGGTGGGACTGGGGCCAACGTCCTGACTTTC.